This passage covers 29 T cell receptor beta chains from one sample sequenced in a study of shared clonotypes between healthy human individuals. Clones were read by immunoSEQ multiplex PCR, and TCRdb kept only the in-frame ones, dropping some. The table records around 1.1 million clones, 60% to 80% of them present only once. The sequenced sample was memory CD4+ T cells from PBMCs. Indicated subset: CD45RA-negative fraction. These receptors originate from a man between 18 and 35 years old in good health. Some clones in this sample may be carry-over from other donors' samples.

The rearrangement uses TRBV5-1 and TRBJ2-7; D is possibly TRBD1 (9 bases). Germline loops: CDR1 SGHRS, CDR2 YFSETQ. CDR3 length: 15 residues. V lost 4 bases to trimming and J lost 5 bases, with 19 bases between them. The CDR3 DNA sequence: TGCGCCAGCAGCCGGGGGGGGACAGGGATAAACGAGCAGTACTTC. This gives the protein CASSRGGTGINEQYF.

This clone was recorded a few times. The chain combines TRBV5-1 with TRBJ2-2; the D call may be TRBD1 or TRBD2 (6 bases each). The CDR3 extends over 16 amino acids. The germline V gene has CDR1 SGHRS and CDR2 YFSETQ. V was trimmed by 4 bases and J by 6 bases, leaving 19 bases between them. The CDR3, as DNA: TGCGCCAGCAGCCGCCAAGTGGGGGGCGAGGCCGGGGAGCTGTTTTTT. Translated: CASSRQVGGEAGELFF.

The chain uses TRBV9 and TRBJ2-7; 11 bases line up with TRBD2. Trimming removed 4 bases from V and 6 bases from J; junction bases left unmatched: 6. The CDR3 consists of 14 residues. The V gene's germline CDR1 is SGDLS and CDR2 YYNGEE. CDR3 region: CASSRSGRVCEQYF. CDR3 sequence (DNA): TGTGCCAGCAGCCGTAGCGGGAGGGTCTGCGAGCAGTACTTC.

This rearrangement joins TRBV2 to TRBJ1-3; D not certain. Trimming stripped 4 bases from V and 0 bases from J, with 13 bases between. The germline V gene encodes CDR1 SNHLY and CDR2 FYNNEI. The CDR3 contains 16 residues. The CDR3: CASSGEQVSSGNTIYF. The CDR3 region has the DNA TGTGCCAGCAGTGGAGAGCAGGTCAGCTCTGGAAACACCATATATTTT.

The rearrangement links TRBV4-1 to TRBJ1-1; 8 bases agree with TRBD1. Looked up from germline, CDR1 is MGHRA and CDR2 is YSYEKL. The V segment lost 7 bases and the J segment 5 bases; nucleotides outside the gene matches: 9. The CDR3 loop spans 14 amino acids. In DNA form, the CDR3 reads TGCGCCAGCACCTCCGGGCAGGGGGCTACTGAAGCTTTCTTT. It encodes CASTSGQGATEAFF.

The rearrangement uses TRBV4-3 and TRBJ2-7; 7 bases line up with TRBD1. CDR1 is LGHNA and CDR2 is YSLEER in the germline V gene. V shed 4 bases, J shed 4 bases, and the junction held 7 bases outside the gene matches. CDR3 length: 14 amino acids. The CDR3 region is CASSRETGFYEQYF. CDR3 in DNA: TGCGCCAGCAGCCGAGAGACAGGGTTTTACGAGCAGTACTTC.

With regard to this clone: This clone may be a read error of a much larger clone one base away. The J gene is TRBJ2-3, the V gene TRBV5-8, with a possible D match to TRBD1 (5 bases). CDR3 length: 14 amino acids. CDR1 SGHTS and CDR2 YDEGEE come from the germline V gene. Trimming left V 2 bases short and J 3 bases short, with 10 bases between. The CDR3 coding sequence is TGTGCCAGCAGCTTCGATAGGGGAACAGATACGCAGTATTTT. It codes for CASSFDRGTDTQYF.

V is TRBV7-2 and J is TRBJ2-5; 8 nucleotides align to TRBD1. With V trimmed by 4 bases and J by 5 bases, 9 bases remained unmatched. Looked up from germline, CDR1 is SGHTA and CDR2 is FQGNSA. The CDR3 is 15 residues long. This CDR3 is CASSYWTGMGETQYF. The CDR3 DNA follows: TGTGCCAGCAGCTATTGGACAGGGATGGGTGAGACCCAGTACTTC.

This chain joins TRBV7-2 and TRBJ2-1; 9 nucleotides line up with TRBD1. This CDR3 region has 13 residues. J gave up 7 bases and V 5 bases, and 3 bases lay outside the gene matches. The germline gives CDR1 SGHTA, CDR2 FQGNSA. In DNA, the CDR3 is TGTGCCAGCAGCACCGACAGGGGGAATGAGCAGTTCTTC. This translates into CASSTDRGNEQFF.

The gene calls are TRBV9 and TRBJ2-1; tentatively, D is TRBD2 (6 bases). Looked up from germline, CDR1 is SGDLS and CDR2 is YYNGEE. The CDR3 is made up of 14 amino acids. The ends were cut back, 0 bases at V and 10 bases at J, with 14 bases in the middle. CDR3 amino acids: CASSVGSGLREQFF. CDR3 bases: TGTGCCAGCAGCGTAGGTAGCGGCCTAAGGGAGCAGTTCTTC.

The V gene is TRBV19, the J gene TRBJ1-2; D call uncertain. Trimming pared 8 bases from V and 3 bases from J, leaving 10 bases between. The CDR3 totals 12 residues. The germline V gene has CDR1 LNHDA and CDR2 SQIVND (reference sequence). Written as DNA, the CDR3 is TGTGCCAGTTCGGGAGCAGACTATGGCTACACCTTC. Protein product: CASSGADYGYTF.

The chain recombines TRBV7-8 with TRBJ2-2, with 8 bases identical to TRBD2. The germline gives CDR1 SGHVS, CDR2 FQNEAQ. The V segment lost 1 base and the J segment 1 base; nucleotides outside the gene matches: 14. The CDR3 spans 20 residues. The CDR3 bases are TGTGCCAGCAGCTTAGTTCGATCCGGACTAGCACCTATGAACACCGGGGAGCTGTTTTTT. Amino acid sequence: CASSLVRSGLAPMNTGELFF.

The genes are TRBV7-3 and TRBJ2-7, with a possible D match to TRBD1 (5 bases). The V end was cut by 1 base, the J end by 4 bases, with 8 bases between. Germline loops: CDR1 SGHTA, CDR2 FQGTGA. This CDR3 is built from 13 residues. CDR3 DNA sequence: TGTGCCAGCAGCTTAAAAACAGGTTACGAGCAGTACTTC. This codes for CASSLKTGYEQYF.

This chain links TRBV19 with TRBJ2-1; possibly TRBD2 for D (7 bases). The CDR3 sequence is 16 residues long. Trimming left V 4 bases short and J 0 bases short, with 13 bases between. Per the germline V gene, CDR1 is LNHDA and CDR2 is SQIVND (reference sequence). CDR3: CASSRKGGSSYNEQFF. The DNA of the CDR3 is TGTGCCAGTAGTAGAAAGGGGGGGAGCTCCTACAATGAGCAGTTCTTC.

To note about this clone: Other DNA sequences of this sample code for an identical CDR3. The rearrangement joins TRBV6-6 to TRBJ2-1; TRBD2 is a possible D gene (5 bases). Germline CDR1 and CDR2: MNHNY and SVGAGI (reference sequence). V lost 8 bases to trimming and J lost 10 bases, with 9 bases between them. This CDR3 comprises 10 residues. The CDR3 sequence is CASGSVEQFF. CDR3 coding DNA: TGTGCCAGCGGGAGCGTAGAGCAGTTCTTC.

The chain has TRBV4-2 and TRBJ1-2; 9 bases are a match to TRBD1. Germline CDR1 reads LGHNA; CDR2 reads YNFKEQ. The length of the CDR3 is 16 residues. Trimming cost V 3 bases and J 5 bases; bases outside gene matches: 10. The CDR3 DNA is TGTGCCAGCAGCCAGGAGGCACAGGGGGCGGTTTATGGCTACACCTTC. The encoded protein is CASSQEAQGAVYGYTF.

This clone was detected a few times. The chain recombines TRBV11-3 with TRBJ1-1; 7 bases align to TRBD1. The CDR3 contains 12 residues. Germline loops: CDR1 SGHNT, CDR2 YENEEA. The junction had 5 bases not matched to a gene; V was cut back by 5 bases and J by 8 bases. This chain's CDR3 is CASSAGTEEAFF. As DNA, the CDR3 is TGTGCCAGCAGCGCCGGGACAGAAGAAGCTTTCTTT.

This clone was seen only a few times. The V and J genes are TRBV11-2 and TRBJ2-1; D gene ambiguous. Germline V gene lookup returns CDR1 SGHAT and CDR2 FQNNGV. The CDR3 has 13 residues. V lost 5 bases, J lost 7 bases, and 12 bases lay in between. The CDR3 loop reads CASSRGGFNEQFF. CDR3 nucleotide sequence: TGTGCCAGCAGCCGTGGCGGATTTAATGAGCAGTTCTTC.

The chain carries TRBV6-1 and TRBJ1-3, with unresolved D. V was shortened by 5 bases and J by 8 bases, with 16 bases between the two germline ends. Germline CDR1 is MNHNS and CDR2 is SASEGT. The CDR3 spans 14 residues. CDR3 amino acids: CASSRFSGEDTIYF. DNA for the CDR3: TGTGCCAGCAGTCGGTTTTCTGGGGAGGACACCATATATTTT.

The chain uses TRBV29-1 and TRBJ2-1; D may be TRBD2 (6 bases). CDR1 is SQVTM, CDR2 ANQGSEA, per germline. Trimming shortened V by 7 bases and J by 0 bases, and 16 bases separated the two germline ends. The CDR3 runs 15 residues. CDR3 sequence: CSGGGAGLSYNEQFF. CDR3 bases: TGCAGCGGGGGCGGGGCGGGCCTCTCCTACAATGAGCAGTTCTTC.

The chain combines TRBV6-4 with TRBJ2-3, with D tentatively TRBD2 (6 bases). The V gene lost 8 bases and the J gene lost 2 bases, with 11 bases spanning the gap. The CDR3 runs 13 residues. Germline loops: CDR1 MRHNA, CDR2 SNTAGT. CDR3: CASGRELTDTQYF. The CDR3 DNA reads TGTGCCAGCGGGCGGGAACTCACAGATACGCAGTATTTT.

Worth noting for this clone: Since a much larger clone is just one base distant, this may be a read error. The CDR3, as DNA: TGTGCCAGCAGTTACGGCTCTGGAAACACCATATATTTT. Protein sequence: CASSYGSGNTIYF. The chain joins TRBV28 to TRBJ1-3; D gene uncertain. Germline V lookup: CDR1 MDHEN, CDR2 SYDVKM. The CDR3 has 13 amino acids. Between the trimmed V and J ends, which lost 4 bases and 0 bases, there was a span of 4 bases. Using reference TRBV28 and TRBJ1-3 for the parts outside the CDR3, the full variable domain is DVKVTQSSRYLVKRTGEKVFLECVQDMDHENMFWYRQDPGLGLRLIYFSYDVKMKEKGDIPEGYSVSREKKERFSLILESASTNQTSMYLCASSYGSGNTIYFGEGSWLTVV.

J is TRBJ1-1 and V is TRBV7-3; D is ambiguous. Germline V lookup: CDR1 SGHTA, CDR2 FQGTGA. This CDR3 is 14 amino acids long. V shed 6 bases and J shed 0 bases, with 11 bases lying between them. Here the CDR3 DNA reads TGTGCCAGCAGTTACGGCCCCATGAACACTGAAGCTTTCTTT. Translated, it gives CASSYGPMNTEAFF. Combining the CDR3 with reference TRBV7-3 and TRBJ1-1 gives the whole variable domain GAGVSQTPSNKVTEKGKYVELRCDPISGHTALYWYRQSLGQGPEFLIYFQGTGAADDSGLPNDRFFAVRPEGSVSTLKIQRTERGDSAVYLCASSYGPMNTEAFFGQGTRLTVV.

This clone was counted at least ten times. The chain combines TRBV7-9 with TRBJ2-1; 7 bases are a match to TRBD2. CDR3 length equals 15 residues. Germline lookup yields CDR1 SEHNR and CDR2 FQNEAQ (reference sequence). Trimming cost V 5 bases and J 7 bases; bases outside gene matches: 11. The CDR3 coding sequence is TGTGCCAGCAGCCTGTTGGGAGGGCCAAGGAATGAGCAGTTCTTC. This sequence encodes CASSLLGGPRNEQFF.

This clone occurred a few times. The chain has TRBV11-1 and TRBJ2-1, with TRBD1 as a possible D gene (6 bases). This CDR3 region has 14 residues. Deletions cut 8 bases from V and 0 bases from J, with 11 bases between. Germline CDR1 SGHAT, CDR2 FQDESV (reference sequence). The CDR3 reads CASGGQSSYNEQFF. DNA for the CDR3: TGTGCCAGCGGGGGCCAGAGCTCCTACAATGAGCAGTTCTTC.

This chain links TRBV5-1 with TRBJ2-2; no reliable D call. V was cut by 2 bases and J by 2 bases, with 13 bases left in between. The CDR3 has 16 residues. The germline CDR1 and CDR2 sequences are SGHRS and YFSETQ. This CDR3 reads CASSFLGPSNTGELFF. In nucleotides, the CDR3 is TGCGCCAGCAGCTTCCTGGGCCCCTCCAACACCGGGGAGCTGTTTTTT.

This chain joins TRBV11-2 and TRBJ1-1; TRBD1 agrees at 9 bases. V shed 2 bases and J 1 base; nucleotides not matched to a gene: 8. The CDR3 runs to 17 residues. Per germline, CDR1 SGHAT and CDR2 FQNNGV. This CDR3 reads CASSLKAPGQGNTEAFF. Written as DNA, the CDR3 is TGTGCCAGCAGCTTAAAGGCCCCGGGACAGGGGAACACTGAAGCTTTCTTT.

The CDR3 nucleotides are TGTGCCAGCAGCCAATCGAGAGCCCCACTCTCTGGGGCCAACGTCCTGACTTTC. Its translation is CASSQSRAPLSGANVLTF. This chain links TRBV7-8 with TRBJ2-6; D unresolved. This CDR3 has 18 amino acids. With 5 bases removed from V and 0 bases from J, the gap between germline ends came to 17 bases. CDR1 is SGHVS, CDR2 FQNEAQ, per germline.

V gene TRBV9 combines with J gene TRBJ1-2; TRBD1 aligns across 7 bases. The V and J ends lost 4 bases and 0 bases, in that order; junction bases with no gene match: 9. CDR1 SGDLS and CDR2 YYNGEE come from the germline V gene. The CDR3 length is 16 residues. Written as DNA, the CDR3 is TGTGCCAGCAGCCGCAATACAGGGGCGGCTAACTATGGCTACACCTTC. It is translated as CASSRNTGAANYGYTF.